The rows below give T cell receptor beta chains drawn from one sample of a study of shared clonotypes between healthy human individuals. Clones were read by immunoSEQ multiplex PCR, and TCRdb kept only the in-frame ones, dropping some. The data contain more than 2 million clones, approximately 92% of them singletons. What was sequenced was naive CD8+ T cells from PBMCs. Receptors originate from a man aged 18 to 35 in good health. Some clones in this sample may be carry-over from other donors' samples. The conserved cysteine and the conserved F or W are not part of the CDR3 here. The order of the fields is V gene, D gene, clone size, J gene, CDR3 protein. The D gene is left open where the match is weak. Size is omitted from some rows. Given values are once, few, many or a class for expanded clones.

TRBV9	TRBD2	once	TRBJ2-2	ASSVGLAAATGELF
TRBV11-2	NA	NA	TRBJ2-3	ASSPPPGWGPDTQY
TRBV2	NA	few	TRBJ2-2	ASSEVNTGELF
TRBV4-3	TRBD1	NA	TRBJ1-6	ASSQRQGANYNSPLH
TRBV7-9	TRBD2	NA	TRBJ2-3	ASSLASGTRDTQY
TRBV23-1	NA	NA	TRBJ1-4	ASSPAGESEKLF
TRBV30	TRBD2	NA	TRBJ2-7	AWSVLAGEQY
TRBV11-2	NA	NA	TRBJ2-7	ASSLVRGSYEQY
TRBV7-9	NA	NA	TRBJ1-4	ASTAAGVWTNEKLF
TRBV11-2	NA	NA	TRBJ2-1	ASSLVGGQRGNEQF
TRBV19	NA	NA	TRBJ1-5	ASSTGFAVNQPQH
TRBV27	TRBD2	NA	TRBJ2-1	ASSGTSGGTEQF
TRBV29-1	NA	NA	TRBJ2-1	SVPRGTLGGLEQF
TRBV7-3	TRBD2	NA	TRBJ2-1	ASSSREISYNEQF
TRBV6-6	NA	NA	TRBJ1-1	ASSYAPYTEAF
TRBV15	TRBD1	NA	TRBJ2-3	ATSVGTVSTDTQY
TRBV4-1	NA	NA	TRBJ2-2	ASSHAHKERIPGELF
TRBV19	NA	NA	TRBJ1-1	ASRHSISEAF
TRBV19	TRBD1	NA	TRBJ1-5	ASSPRQGAVQPQH
TRBV5-1	NA	NA	TRBJ1-1	ASSLGWGNTEAF
TRBV28	NA	NA	TRBJ2-7	ASSSTPGGEQY
TRBV19	TRBD1	once	TRBJ1-2	ASSILFPGGNGYT
TRBV15	NA	NA	TRBJ2-1	ATRLAAYSYNEQF
TRBV27	TRBD2	NA	TRBJ2-7	ASSPMGGKSYEQY
TRBV6-5	NA	NA	TRBJ1-6	ASSPREILYSPLH
TRBV11-3	NA	NA	TRBJ2-1	ASSLDSREQF
TRBV7-6	NA	NA	TRBJ1-1	ASTERQDLNTEAF
TRBV28	TRBD2	NA	TRBJ2-7	ASSPIAGAAEQY
TRBV28	NA	NA	TRBJ1-2	ASRAPDRYYGYT
TRBV28	TRBD1	NA	TRBJ2-2	ASSLGTGLGELF
TRBV7-9	TRBD1	NA	TRBJ2-2	ASSLIGTGTGELF
TRBV21-1	NA	NA	TRBJ1-1	ASSKARQGSSSCRRLTEAF
TRBV30	NA	NA	TRBJ1-1	AWSPGTEAF
TRBV29-1	TRBD1	NA	TRBJ1-2	SVAADRGTAYGYT
TRBV7-8	NA	NA	TRBJ1-2	ASSHRGADGYT
TRBV5-1	NA	NA	TRBJ2-1	ASSLVSSPYNEQF
TRBV30	NA	few	TRBJ1-5	AWSAGAQPQH
TRBV28	NA	NA	TRBJ2-7	ASSPLQGWGFEQY
TRBV5-1	TRBD2	NA	TRBJ2-2	ASSFLGTSGTGATGELF
TRBV28	NA	NA	TRBJ2-2	ASSLSGEAGELF
TRBV7-6	NA	NA	TRBJ1-1	ASSLEGVRYTEAF
TRBV27	NA	NA	TRBJ2-7	ASSPAGDIDEQY
TRBV4-2	NA	NA	TRBJ2-2	ASSQALGGINTGELF
TRBV7-2	TRBD1	NA	TRBJ1-5	ASSFDRGLPSNQPQH
TRBV9	TRBD1	NA	TRBJ2-2	ASSGGQGNTGELF
TRBV19	NA	NA	TRBJ2-2	ASTPGGTYTGELF
TRBV7-2	NA	few	TRBJ2-7	ASSLRGTGNEQY
TRBV6-1	NA	NA	TRBJ2-3	ASSELLVSSTDTQY
TRBV27	NA	NA	TRBJ2-7	ASSFDILSSYEQY
TRBV10-3	NA	NA	TRBJ1-1	AAGQNTEAF
TRBV28	NA	NA	TRBJ1-1	ASSLGGRDTEAF